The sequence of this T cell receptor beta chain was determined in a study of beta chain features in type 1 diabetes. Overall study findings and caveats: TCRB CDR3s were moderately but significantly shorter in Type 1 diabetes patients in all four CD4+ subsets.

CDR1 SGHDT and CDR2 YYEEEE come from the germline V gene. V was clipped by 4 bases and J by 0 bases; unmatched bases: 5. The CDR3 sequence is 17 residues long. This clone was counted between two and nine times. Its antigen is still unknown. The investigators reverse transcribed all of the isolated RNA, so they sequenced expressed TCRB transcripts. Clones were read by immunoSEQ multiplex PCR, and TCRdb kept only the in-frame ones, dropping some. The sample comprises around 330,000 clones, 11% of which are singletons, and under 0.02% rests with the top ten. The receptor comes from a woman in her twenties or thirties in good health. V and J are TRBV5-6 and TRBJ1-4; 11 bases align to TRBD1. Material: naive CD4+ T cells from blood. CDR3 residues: CASSVPGQGATNEKLFF. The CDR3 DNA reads TGTGCCAGCAGCGTTCCGGGACAGGGGGCAACTAATGAAAAACTGTTTTTT.